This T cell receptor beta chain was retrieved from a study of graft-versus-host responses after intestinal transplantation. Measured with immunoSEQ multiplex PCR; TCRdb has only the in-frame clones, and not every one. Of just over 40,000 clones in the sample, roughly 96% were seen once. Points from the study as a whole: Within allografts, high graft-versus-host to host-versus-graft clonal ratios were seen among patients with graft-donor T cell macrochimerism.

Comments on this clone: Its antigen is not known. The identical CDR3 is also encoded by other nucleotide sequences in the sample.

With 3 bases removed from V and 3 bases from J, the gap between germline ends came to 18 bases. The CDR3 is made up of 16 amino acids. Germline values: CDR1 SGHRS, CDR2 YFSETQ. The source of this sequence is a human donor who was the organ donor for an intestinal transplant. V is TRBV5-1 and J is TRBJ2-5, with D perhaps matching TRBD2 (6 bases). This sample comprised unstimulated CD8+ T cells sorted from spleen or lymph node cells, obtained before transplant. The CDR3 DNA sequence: TGCGCCAGCAGCTGGGACGAGGAGGGAACTAAAGAGACCCAGTACTTC. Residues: CASSWDEEGTKETQYF.